Listed here is a single TCR beta chain. Its antigen is undetermined. CDR1 and CDR2 from the germline V gene are LNHDA and SQIVND (reference sequence). Trimming removed 3 bases from V and 0 bases from J, with 15 bases in between. The CDR3 length is 18 residues. These data belong to a study of shared clonotypes between healthy human individuals. The overall study: The plates for each donor numbered three CD4 naive, three CD4 memory, two CD8 naive and one CD8 memory. Study-wide results and limits: Clonotype sharing across several donors was observed for around 4.5% of naive CD4 clonotypes. It was the non-shared clonotypes that had lower generation probabilities than clonotypes shared by all four donors.

Generated by immunoSEQ multiplex PCR, the TCRdb table keeps only in-frame clones and is missing some. The repertoire holds some 1,900,000 clones, with approximately 94% as singletons. In the naive CD8 group, cells lacked CD45RO and were positively selected for CCR7, so terminally differentiated effector memory CD45RA+ cells were left out. The J gene is TRBJ1-6, the V gene TRBV19; D call uncertain. Sample: naive CD8+ T cells sorted from blood. The sequence was obtained from a man younger than 35 in good health. CDR3 protein: CASSMAAAPSSYNSPLHF. In DNA, the CDR3 is TGTGCCAGTAGTATGGCGGCAGCTCCGAGCTCCTATAATTCACCCCTCCACTTT.